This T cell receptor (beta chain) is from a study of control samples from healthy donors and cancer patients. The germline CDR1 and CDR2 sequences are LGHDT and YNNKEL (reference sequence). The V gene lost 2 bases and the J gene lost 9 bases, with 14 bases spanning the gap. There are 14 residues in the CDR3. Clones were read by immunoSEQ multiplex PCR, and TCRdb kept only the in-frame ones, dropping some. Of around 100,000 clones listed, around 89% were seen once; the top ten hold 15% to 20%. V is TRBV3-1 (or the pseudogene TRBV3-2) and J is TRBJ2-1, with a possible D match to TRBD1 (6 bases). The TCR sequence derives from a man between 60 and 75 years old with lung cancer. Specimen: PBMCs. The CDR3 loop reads CASSQYGQTGEQFF. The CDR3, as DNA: TGTGCCAGCAGCCAATATGGACAGACGGGTGAGCAGTTCTTC.